This TCR beta chain is drawn from a study of shared clonotypes between healthy human individuals. Study-wide findings and caveats: Donors were few, which limited the genetic and exposure-history diversity represented.

Every donor, a Caucasian adult, lived in Nashville, Tennessee. A CD45RA-negative memory subset and a CD45RA+ naive subset were separated from the CD4+ cells. Several immunoSEQ 96-well plates shared each subset's DNA, each plate a replicate. Some clones are missing from TCRdb's copy, which holds only in-frame ones; the method was immunoSEQ multiplex PCR. Counted here are 2 million to 2.5 million clones, 85% to 95% occurring once; the ten biggest clones make up 0.39%. As regards this clone: What it recognizes is unknown.

Germline V gene lookup returns CDR1 MNHNY and CDR2 SVGAGI (reference sequence). V was pared by 2 bases and J by 4 bases, with 12 bases between. The CDR3 consists of 15 residues. This clonotype was obtained from a man younger than 35 in good health. Some clones in this sample may be carry-over from other donors' samples. Sequenced: naive CD4+ T cells from PBMCs. Subset: CD45RA+ positively selected. The rearrangement uses TRBV6-6 and TRBJ1-3; D is undetermined. The CDR3 DNA is TGTGCCAGCAGTTACCTCGGGGTGTGGGGAAACACCATATATTTT. It translates to CASSYLGVWGNTIYF.